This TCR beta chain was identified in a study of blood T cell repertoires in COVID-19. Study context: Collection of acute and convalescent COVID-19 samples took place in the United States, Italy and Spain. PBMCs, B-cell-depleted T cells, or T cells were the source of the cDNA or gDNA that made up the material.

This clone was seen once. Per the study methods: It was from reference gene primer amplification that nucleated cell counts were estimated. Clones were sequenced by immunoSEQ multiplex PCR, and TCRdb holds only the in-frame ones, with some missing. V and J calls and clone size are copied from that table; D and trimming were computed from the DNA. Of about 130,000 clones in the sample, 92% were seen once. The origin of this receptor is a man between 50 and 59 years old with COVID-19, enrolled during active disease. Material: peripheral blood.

CDR3 sequence (DNA): TGTGCCAGCAGTGACTTAAACCGGGACAGGACTCAGCCCCAGCATTTT. Its protein is CASSDLNRDRTQPQHF. This sequence joins TRBV6-4 and TRBJ1-5; 8 positions match TRBD1. Germline CDR1 and CDR2: MRHNA and SNTAGT. Trimming removed 1 base from V and 6 bases from J; junction bases left unmatched: 8. The CDR3 loop spans 16 amino acids.